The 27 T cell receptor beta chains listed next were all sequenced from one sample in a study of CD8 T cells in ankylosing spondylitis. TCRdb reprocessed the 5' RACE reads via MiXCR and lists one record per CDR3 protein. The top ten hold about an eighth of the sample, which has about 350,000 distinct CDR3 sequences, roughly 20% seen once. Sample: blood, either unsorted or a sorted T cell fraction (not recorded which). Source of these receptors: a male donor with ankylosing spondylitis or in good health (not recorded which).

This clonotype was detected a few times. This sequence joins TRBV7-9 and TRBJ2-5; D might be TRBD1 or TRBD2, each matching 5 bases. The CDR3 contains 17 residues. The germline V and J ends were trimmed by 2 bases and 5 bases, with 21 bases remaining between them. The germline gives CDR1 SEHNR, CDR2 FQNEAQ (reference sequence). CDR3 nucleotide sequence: TGTGCCAGCAGCTTATTGAGGGGCGCGACTCCGTTGGAGACCCAGTACTTC. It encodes CASSLLRGATPLETQYF.

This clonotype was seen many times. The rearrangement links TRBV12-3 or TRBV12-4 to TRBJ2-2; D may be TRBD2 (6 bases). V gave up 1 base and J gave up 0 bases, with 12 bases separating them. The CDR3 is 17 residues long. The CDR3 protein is CASSLVLRGTNTGELFF. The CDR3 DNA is TGTGCCAGCAGTTTAGTTCTTCGGGGGACGAACACCGGGGAGCTGTTTTTT.

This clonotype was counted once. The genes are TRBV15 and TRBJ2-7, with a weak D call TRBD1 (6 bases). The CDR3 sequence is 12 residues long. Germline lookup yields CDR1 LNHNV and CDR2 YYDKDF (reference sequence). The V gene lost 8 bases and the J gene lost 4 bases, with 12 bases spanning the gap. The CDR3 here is CATAIRGYEQYF. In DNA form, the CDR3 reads TGTGCCACCGCTATTAGGGGGTACGAGCAGTACTTC.

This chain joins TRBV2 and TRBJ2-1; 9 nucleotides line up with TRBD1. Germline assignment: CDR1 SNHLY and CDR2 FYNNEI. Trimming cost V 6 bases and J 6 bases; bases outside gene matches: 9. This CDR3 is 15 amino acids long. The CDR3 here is CASSLPGQGTNEQFF. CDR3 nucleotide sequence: TGTGCCAGCAGCCTACCGGGACAGGGAACCAATGAGCAGTTCTTC.

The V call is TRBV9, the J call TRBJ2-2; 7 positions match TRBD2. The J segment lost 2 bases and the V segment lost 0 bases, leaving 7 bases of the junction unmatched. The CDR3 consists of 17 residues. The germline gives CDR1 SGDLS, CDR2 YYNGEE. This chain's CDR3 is CASSVGAERGNTGELFF. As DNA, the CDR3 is TGTGCCAGCAGCGTAGGAGCGGAGCGGGGTAACACCGGGGAGCTGTTTTTT.

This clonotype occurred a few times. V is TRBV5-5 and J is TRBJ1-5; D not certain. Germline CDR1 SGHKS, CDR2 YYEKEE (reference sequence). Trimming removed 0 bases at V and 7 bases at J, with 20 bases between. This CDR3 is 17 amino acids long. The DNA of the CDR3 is TGTGCCAGCAGCTTGGCCACGGAATTAAGGGTGGGACAGCCCCAGCATTTT. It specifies CASSLATELRVGQPQHF.

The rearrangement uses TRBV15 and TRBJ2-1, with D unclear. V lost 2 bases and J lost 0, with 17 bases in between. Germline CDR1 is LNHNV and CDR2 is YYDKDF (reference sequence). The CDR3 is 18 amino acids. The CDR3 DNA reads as TGTGCCACCAGCAGATCGTTCTCCCAGTGGGGCTCCTACAATGAGCAGTTCTTC. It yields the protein CATSRSFSQWGSYNEQFF.

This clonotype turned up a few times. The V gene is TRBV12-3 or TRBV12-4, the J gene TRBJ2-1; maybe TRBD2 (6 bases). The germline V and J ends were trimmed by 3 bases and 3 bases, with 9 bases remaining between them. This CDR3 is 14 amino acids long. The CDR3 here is CASSFGGVYNEQFF. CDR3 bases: TGTGCCAGCAGTTTCGGAGGGGTCTACAATGAGCAGTTCTTC.

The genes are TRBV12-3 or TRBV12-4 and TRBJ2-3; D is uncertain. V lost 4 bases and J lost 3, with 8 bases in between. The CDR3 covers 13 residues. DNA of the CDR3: TGTGCCAGCAGTTCGCGTAATACAGATACGCAGTATTTT. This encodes CASSSRNTDTQYF.

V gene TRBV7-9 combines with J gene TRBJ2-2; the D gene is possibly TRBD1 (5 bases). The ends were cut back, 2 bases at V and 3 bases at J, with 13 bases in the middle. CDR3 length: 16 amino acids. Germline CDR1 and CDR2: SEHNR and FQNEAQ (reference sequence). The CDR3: CASSLNPGSDTGELFF. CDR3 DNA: TGTGCCAGCAGCTTAAACCCAGGGTCGGACACCGGGGAGCTGTTTTTT. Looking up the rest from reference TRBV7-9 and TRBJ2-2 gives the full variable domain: DTGVSQNPRHKITKRGQNVTFRCDPISEHNRLYWYRQTLGQGPEFLTYFQNEAQLEKSRLLSDRFSAERPKGSFSTLEIQRTEQGDSAMYLCASSLNPGSDTGELFFGEGSRLTVL.

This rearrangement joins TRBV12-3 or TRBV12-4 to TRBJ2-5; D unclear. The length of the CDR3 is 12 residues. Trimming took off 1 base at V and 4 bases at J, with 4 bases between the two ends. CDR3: CASSLDRETQYF. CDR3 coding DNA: TGTGCCAGCAGTTTAGATCGAGAGACCCAGTACTTC.

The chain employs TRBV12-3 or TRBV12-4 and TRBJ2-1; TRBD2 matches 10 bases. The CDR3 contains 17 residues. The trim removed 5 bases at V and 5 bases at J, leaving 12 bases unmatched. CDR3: CASSPLGSSGGNNEQFF. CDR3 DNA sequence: TGTGCCAGCAGTCCCCTGGGCTCTAGCGGGGGTAACAATGAGCAGTTCTTC.

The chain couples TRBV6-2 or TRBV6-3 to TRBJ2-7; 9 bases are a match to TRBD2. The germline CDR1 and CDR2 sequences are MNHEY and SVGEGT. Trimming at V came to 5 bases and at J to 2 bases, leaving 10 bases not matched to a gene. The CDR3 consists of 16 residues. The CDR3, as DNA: TGTGCCAGCAGTCGAGACCGACTAGCGGTTACCTACGAGCAGTACTTC. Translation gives CASSRDRLAVTYEQYF.

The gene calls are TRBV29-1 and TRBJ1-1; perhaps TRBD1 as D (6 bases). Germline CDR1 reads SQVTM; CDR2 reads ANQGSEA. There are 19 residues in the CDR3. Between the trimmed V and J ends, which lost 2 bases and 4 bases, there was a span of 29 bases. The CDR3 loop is CSVESINRVRGALGTEAFF. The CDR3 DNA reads TGCAGCGTTGAATCAATCAACAGGGTCAGGGGAGCCCTGGGCACTGAAGCTTTCTTT.

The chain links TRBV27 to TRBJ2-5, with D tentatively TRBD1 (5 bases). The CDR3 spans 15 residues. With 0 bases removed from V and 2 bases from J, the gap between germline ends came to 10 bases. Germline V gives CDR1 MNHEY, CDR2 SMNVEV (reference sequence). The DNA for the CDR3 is TGTGCCAGCAGTTTATCCTCAGGGCCACAAGAGACCCAGTACTTC. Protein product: CASSLSSGPQETQYF.

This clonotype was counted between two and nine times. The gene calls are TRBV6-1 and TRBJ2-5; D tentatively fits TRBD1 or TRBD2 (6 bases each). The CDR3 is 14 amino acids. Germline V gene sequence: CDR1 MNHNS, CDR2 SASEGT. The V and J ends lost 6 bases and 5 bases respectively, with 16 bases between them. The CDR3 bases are TGTGCCAGCAGCTCCGGGGGCGGAGAGGAGACCCAGTACTTC. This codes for CASSSGGGEETQYF.

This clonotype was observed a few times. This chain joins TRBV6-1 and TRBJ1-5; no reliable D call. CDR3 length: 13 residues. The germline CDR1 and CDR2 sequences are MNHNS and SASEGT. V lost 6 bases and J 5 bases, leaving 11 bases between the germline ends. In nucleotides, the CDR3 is TGTGCCAGCAGATCGGGCTCTTATCAGCCCCAGCATTTT. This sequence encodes CASRSGSYQPQHF.

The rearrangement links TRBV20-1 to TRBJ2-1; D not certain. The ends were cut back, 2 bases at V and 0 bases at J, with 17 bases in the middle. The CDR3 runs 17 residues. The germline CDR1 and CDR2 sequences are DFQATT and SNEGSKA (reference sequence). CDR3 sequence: CSARPNTGRSSYNEQFF. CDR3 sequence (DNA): TGCAGTGCTAGACCTAACACCGGACGGAGCTCCTACAATGAGCAGTTCTTC.

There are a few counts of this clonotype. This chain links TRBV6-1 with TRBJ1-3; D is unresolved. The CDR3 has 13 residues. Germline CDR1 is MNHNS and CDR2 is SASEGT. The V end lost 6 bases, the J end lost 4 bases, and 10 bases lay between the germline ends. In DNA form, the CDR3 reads TGTGCCAGCAGCACACAGTACGGAAACACCATATATTTT. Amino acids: CASSTQYGNTIYF.

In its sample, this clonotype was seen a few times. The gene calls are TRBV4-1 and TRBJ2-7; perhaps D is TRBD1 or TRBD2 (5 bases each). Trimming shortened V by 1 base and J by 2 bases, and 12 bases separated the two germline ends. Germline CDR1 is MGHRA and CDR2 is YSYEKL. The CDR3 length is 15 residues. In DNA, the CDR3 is TGCGCCAGCAGCCAAGTGATTCAGGGACCCTACGAGCAGTACTTC. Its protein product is CASSQVIQGPYEQYF.

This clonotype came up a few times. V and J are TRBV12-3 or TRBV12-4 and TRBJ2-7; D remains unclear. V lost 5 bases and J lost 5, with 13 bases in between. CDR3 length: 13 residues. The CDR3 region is CASSRRTSHEQYF. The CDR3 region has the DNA TGTGCCAGCAGTCGTCGGACCTCTCACGAGCAGTACTTC.

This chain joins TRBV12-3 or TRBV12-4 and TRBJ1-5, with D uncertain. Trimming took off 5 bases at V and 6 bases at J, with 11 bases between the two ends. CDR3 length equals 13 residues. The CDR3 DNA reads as TGTGCCAGCAGTCCCGTCCCGACTCAGCCCCAGCATTTT. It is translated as CASSPVPTQPQHF.

This CDR3 reads CASSLRRTGLETQYF. In DNA, the CDR3 is TGTGCCAGCAGTCTGAGACGGACAGGTTTGGAGACCCAGTACTTC. The chain has TRBV12-3 or TRBV12-4 and TRBJ2-5; 7 bases agree with TRBD1. V dropped 5 bases and J dropped 5; count of bases not matched to a gene: 11. The CDR3 has 15 residues.

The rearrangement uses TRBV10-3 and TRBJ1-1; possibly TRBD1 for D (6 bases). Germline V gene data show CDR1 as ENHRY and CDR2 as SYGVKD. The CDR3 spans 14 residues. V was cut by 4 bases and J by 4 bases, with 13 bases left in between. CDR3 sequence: CAISGGTKPTEAFF. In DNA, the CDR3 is TGTGCCATCAGTGGTGGGACAAAACCCACTGAAGCTTTCTTT.

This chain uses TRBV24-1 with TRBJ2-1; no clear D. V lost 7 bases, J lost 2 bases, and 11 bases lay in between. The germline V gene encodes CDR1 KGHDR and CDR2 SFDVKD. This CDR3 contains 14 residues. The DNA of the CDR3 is TGTGCCACCAGGGGTGGACCACCCTACAATGAGCAGTTCTTC. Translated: CATRGGPPYNEQFF.

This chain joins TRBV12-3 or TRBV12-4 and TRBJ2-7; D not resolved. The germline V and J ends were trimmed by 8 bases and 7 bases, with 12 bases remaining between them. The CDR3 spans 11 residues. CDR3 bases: TGTGCCAGCGGGTGGGTTGGGGAGCAGTACTTC. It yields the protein CASGWVGEQYF.

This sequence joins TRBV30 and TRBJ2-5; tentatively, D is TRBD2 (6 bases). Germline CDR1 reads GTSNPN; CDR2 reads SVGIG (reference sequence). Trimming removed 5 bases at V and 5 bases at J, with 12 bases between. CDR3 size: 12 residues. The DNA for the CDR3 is TGTGCCTGGGAGACTAGGGGTGAGACCCAGTACTTC. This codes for CAWETRGETQYF.